This T cell receptor (beta chain) was captured in a study of T cells in Graves' hyperthyroidism and ophthalmopathy (dated by TCRdb to about 2019). In the study overall: Peripheral blood samples were taken at the time of initial diagnosis, prior to any treatment. TCR V-J signatures able to tell the groups apart were searched for in a discovery cohort of some 100 patients, of whom about 40 had Graves' ophthalmopathy and about 60 had stable Graves' hyperthyroidism. An independent validation cohort of around 19 hyperthyroidism patients and more than 15 patients who later progressed to ophthalmopathy tested prospective prediction of ophthalmopathy. The 95 to 100 discovery patients were randomly split 7:3 into training and test sets. The study also compared thyroid tissue and blood T-cell repertoires from about six Graves' hyperthyroidism patients. Following sampling, methimazole starting at 30 mg daily was given to hyperthyroidism patients, and high-dose intravenous methylprednisolone was given to ophthalmopathy patients. According to the paper, TCR Vbeta CDR3 sequencing was carried out on over 130 peripheral blood samples, which came from about 45 ophthalmopathy, 80 or so hyperthyroidism and some 17 progressor patients. General findings and caveats noted by the study authors: Sample size was not statistically predetermined, and investigators were not blinded to group allocation. Blood samples also contained most of the expanded thyroid clonotypes (frequency above 0.001), which suggests that blood repertoires may reflect thyroid immune responses. In validation, progression to ophthalmopathy was predicted by the model with 55% to 71% sensitivity and under 85% specificity, a median of about 6 months before onset. A model built on a 13 V-J signature distinguished ophthalmopathy from stable hyperthyroidism, reaching roughly 88% sensitivity and around 82% specificity in cross-validation and 80%/75% in testing.

This clonotype appeared many times. It has no known antigen specificity. Within one base of it there is no much larger clone, and no base qualities were kept. Ophthalmopathy patients had moderately to severely active disease, with a Clinical Activity Score of 3 or more, a NOSPECS grade of 4 or more, and a disease duration of less than 3 months. The study excluded patients with uncontrolled infections, other autoimmune diseases, pregnancy or lactation. Diagnoses were established on the basis of clinical symptoms, serum thyroxine and TRAb, thyroid ultrasound, and orbital computed tomography. PBMCs were isolated from about 9.2 ml of fresh peripheral blood by Ficoll-Paque density gradient centrifugation. Total RNA was extracted using Trizol reagent, and RNA quality was assessed on an Agilent 2100 Bioanalyzer. The TCR beta CDR3 regions were amplified from RNA transcripts. The first round of RT-PCR for the TCR CDR3 was performed with the HTBI primer set and the Qiagen OneStep RT-PCR kit. The libraries were constructed in a second round of multiplex PCR and then size-selected and purified. The libraries were sequenced on an Illumina HiSeq2000 using paired-end 100 bp reads. Regarding the original processing steps: SOAPnuke was used to process the raw data, with reads discarded if the reads contained adapters or uncalled bases, had a mean Phred below 15, or lacked an exact constant-primer or identifier match. High-quality paired reads were merged using COPE v1.2.5, and each unique nucleotide sequence was defined as a clonotype. MiTCR v1.1 was used to align clonotypes to the IMGT TRBV, TRBD and TRBJ reference segments. Analysis was restricted to V-J combinations with a frequency above 0.0001, which covered 99.2% of repertoires. The TCS score was defined as the ratio of F50 (clonal expansion) to E x V (chaos), calculated using BLOSUM62-based TCRdist between CDR3 peptides within each V-J. Welch's t-statistics and random forest reduced 450 to 600 V-J features to roughly 13, which were used in a naive Bayes classifier (R e1071). TCRdb redid the processing of the public reads, applying fastp at Q25 and MiXCR, and retained in-frame beta chains. Every distinct CDR3 protein forms one entry, paired with its most common genes and DNA. None of the V and J calls come from the authors' own analysis; TCRdb made them. Here the sample has 490,000 or so distinct CDR3 sequences; approximately 16% occur a single time. The ten biggest clones cover about 29% of the sample.

Per the germline V gene, SGHNT is the CDR1 and YENEEA is the CDR2. The V and J ends are trimmed by 1 base and 6 bases, leaving 10 bases between them. From its cysteine to its phenylalanine, the CDR3 spans 13 amino acids. Only the CDR3 DNA is retained, 39 bases long and in frame from the first base. The receptor's source is a woman under 40 with Graves' ophthalmopathy. Sample: blood. Recombination connected TRBV11-3 to TRBJ2-7; the D segment cannot be called with confidence. CDR3 loop: CASSLGPSLEQYF. At the DNA level, the sequence is TGTGCCAGCAGCTTAGGACCTAGTCTCGAGCAGTACTTC.